This T cell receptor (beta chain) was captured by sequencing in a study of blood T cell repertoires in COVID-19. The CDR3 is 14 amino acids. V gave up 3 bases and J gave up 9 bases, with 15 bases separating them. The germline V gene has CDR1 SQVTM and CDR2 ANQGSEA. Study processing details: Reference gene primer amplification yielded estimated nucleated cell counts. This table comes from immunoSEQ multiplex PCR, and its TCRdb copy is limited to in-frame clones, with some not included. That table supplies the V and J calls and clone size; D and trimming were determined from the DNA. The top ten clones hold 3.5% to 5% of a sample with approximately 260,000 clones, around 84% of them seen once.

This rearrangement joins TRBV29-1 to TRBJ1-6; D unclear. Sequenced material: PBMCs or T cells enriched from blood (not recorded which). The sequence was obtained from a man aged 30-40 years with acute COVID-19. CDR3 nucleotides: TGCAGCGTTGAGGGTCGAGCTCGGGGTTCACCCCTCCACTTT. Translation: CSVEGRARGSPLHF.